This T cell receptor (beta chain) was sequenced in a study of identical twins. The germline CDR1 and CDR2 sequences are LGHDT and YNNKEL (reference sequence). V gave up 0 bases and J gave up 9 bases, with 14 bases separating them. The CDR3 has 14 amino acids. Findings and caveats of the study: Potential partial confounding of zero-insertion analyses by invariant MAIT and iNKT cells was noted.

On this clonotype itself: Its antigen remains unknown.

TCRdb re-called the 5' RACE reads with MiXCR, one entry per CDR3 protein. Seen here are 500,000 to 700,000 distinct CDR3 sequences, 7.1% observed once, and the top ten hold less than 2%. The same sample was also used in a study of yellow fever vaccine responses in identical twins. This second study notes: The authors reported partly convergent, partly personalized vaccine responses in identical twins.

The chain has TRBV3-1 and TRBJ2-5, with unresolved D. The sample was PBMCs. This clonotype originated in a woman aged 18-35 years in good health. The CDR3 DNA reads TGTGCCAGCAGCCAAGACGACCCCCGAAGGGCCCAGTACTTC. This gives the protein CASSQDDPRRAQYF.